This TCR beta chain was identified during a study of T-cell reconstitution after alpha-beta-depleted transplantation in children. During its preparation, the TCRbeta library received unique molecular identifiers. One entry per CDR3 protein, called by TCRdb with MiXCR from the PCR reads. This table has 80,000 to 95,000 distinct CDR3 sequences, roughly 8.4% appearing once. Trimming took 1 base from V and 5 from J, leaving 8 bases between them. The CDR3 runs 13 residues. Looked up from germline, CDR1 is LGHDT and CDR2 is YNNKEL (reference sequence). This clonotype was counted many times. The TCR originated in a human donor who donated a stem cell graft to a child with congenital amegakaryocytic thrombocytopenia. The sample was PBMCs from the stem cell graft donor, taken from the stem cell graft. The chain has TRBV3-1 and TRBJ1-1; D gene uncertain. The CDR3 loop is CASSQALGTEAFF. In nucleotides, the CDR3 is TGTGCCAGCAGCCAAGCTCTGGGGACTGAAGCTTTCTTT. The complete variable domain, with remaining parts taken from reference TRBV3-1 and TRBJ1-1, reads DTAVSQTPKYLVTQMGNDKSIKCEQNLGHDTMYWYKQDSKKFLKIMFSYNNKELIINETVPNRFSPKSPDKAHLNLHINSLELGDSAVYFCASSQALGTEAFFGQGTRLTVV.